This T cell receptor (beta chain) originates from a study of CD8 T cells in Susac syndrome. About the research overall: Susac syndrome patients were untreated, on corticosteroids with some adding intravenous immunoglobulin, or on intravenous immunoglobulin only.

Looked up from germline, CDR1 is SQVTM and CDR2 is ANQGSEA. CDR3 size: 12 residues. Trimming removed 3 bases at V and 5 bases at J, with 11 bases between. Peripheral blood CD8+ and CD4+ T cells were profiled by TCR beta sequencing. Patients with Susac syndrome met diagnostic criteria that were recently defined for definite or probable disease. Random hexamers were used to reverse transcribe the RNA input (about 0.5 to 1 ug). Amplification of TCR beta CDR3 by immunoSEQ multiplex PCR spanned 54 Vbeta and 13 Jbeta. A single record per CDR3 protein comes from TCRdb applying MiXCR to the immunoSEQ multiplex PCR reads. The sample contains some 240,000 distinct CDR3 sequences, about 96% of which appear only once.

This TCR was recovered from a human donor with Susac syndrome. The V call is TRBV29-1, the J call TRBJ2-7; D may be TRBD2 (6 bases). The specimen sequenced was CD4+ T cells from PBMCs. CDR3 in amino acids: CSVDKTSNEQYF. CDR3 coding DNA: TGCAGCGTTGATAAAACTAGCAACGAGCAGTACTTC.